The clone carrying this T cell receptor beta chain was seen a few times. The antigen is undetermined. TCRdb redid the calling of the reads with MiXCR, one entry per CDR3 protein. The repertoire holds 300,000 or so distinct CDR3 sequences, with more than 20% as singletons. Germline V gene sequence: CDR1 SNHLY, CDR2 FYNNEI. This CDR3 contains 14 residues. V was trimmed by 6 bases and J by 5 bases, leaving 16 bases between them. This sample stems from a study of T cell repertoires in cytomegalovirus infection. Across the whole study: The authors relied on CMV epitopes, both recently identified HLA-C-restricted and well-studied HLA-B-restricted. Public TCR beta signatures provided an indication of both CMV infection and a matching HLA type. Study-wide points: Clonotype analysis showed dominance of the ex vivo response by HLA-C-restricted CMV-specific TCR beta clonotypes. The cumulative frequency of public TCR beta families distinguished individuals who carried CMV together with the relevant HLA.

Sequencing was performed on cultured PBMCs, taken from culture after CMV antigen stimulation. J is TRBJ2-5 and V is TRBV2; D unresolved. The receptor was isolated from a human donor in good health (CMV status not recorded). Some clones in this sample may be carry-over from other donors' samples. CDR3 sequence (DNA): TGTGCCAGCAGAACTCCTGGAACGAGGGAGACCCAGTACTTC. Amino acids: CASRTPGTRETQYF.